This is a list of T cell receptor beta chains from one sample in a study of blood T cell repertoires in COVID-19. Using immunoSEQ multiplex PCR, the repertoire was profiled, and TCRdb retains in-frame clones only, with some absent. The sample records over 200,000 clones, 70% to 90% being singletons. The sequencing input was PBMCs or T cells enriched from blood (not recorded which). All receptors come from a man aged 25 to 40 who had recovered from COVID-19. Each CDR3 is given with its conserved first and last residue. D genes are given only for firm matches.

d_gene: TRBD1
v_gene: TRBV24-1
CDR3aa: CATSDYGTGGQETQYF

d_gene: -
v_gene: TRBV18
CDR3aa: CASSSGQPEPQHF

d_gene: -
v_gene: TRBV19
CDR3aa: CASSMGLLRSSGANVLTF

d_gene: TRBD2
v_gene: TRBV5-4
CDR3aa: CASSLSSGRENEQFF

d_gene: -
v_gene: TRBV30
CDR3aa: CAWSQGHSYEQYF

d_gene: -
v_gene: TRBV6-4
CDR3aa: CASSERPGGNTIYF

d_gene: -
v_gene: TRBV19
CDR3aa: CASSMAEGQPQHF

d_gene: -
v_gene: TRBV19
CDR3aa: CASSIGVQGNSPLHF

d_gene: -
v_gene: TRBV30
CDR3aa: CAWSVGRLHTF

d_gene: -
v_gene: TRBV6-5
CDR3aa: CASSPRETGANVLTF

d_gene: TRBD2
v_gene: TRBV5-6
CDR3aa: CASSISSGRQPYEQYF

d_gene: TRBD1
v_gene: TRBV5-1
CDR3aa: CASSLTQTGAYEQYF

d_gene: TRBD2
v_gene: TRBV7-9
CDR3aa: CASSTNHPDRTSGAGELFF

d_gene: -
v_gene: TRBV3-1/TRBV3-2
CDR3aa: CASSQDLQASMNTEAFF

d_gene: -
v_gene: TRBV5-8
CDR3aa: CASNTGPGNTIYF

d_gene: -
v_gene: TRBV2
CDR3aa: CAREGREANYGYTF

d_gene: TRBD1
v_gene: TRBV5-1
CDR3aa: CASSQGQGGSYNEQFF

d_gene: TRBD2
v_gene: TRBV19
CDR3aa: CASTLGTSGPSYEQYF

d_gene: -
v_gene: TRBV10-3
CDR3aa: CAIRDGGITYEQYF

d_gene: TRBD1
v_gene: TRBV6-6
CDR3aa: CASSYATGGYEQYF

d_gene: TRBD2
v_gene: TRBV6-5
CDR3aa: CASSGEGGVDEQFF

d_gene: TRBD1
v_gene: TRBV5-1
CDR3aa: CASSSARFDRGSYEQYF

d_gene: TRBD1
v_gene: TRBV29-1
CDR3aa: CSVGTGTGSGYTF